Detailed here is one T cell receptor beta chain. What it binds is unknown. Amplification used 60 Vbeta primers and 13 Jbeta primers. TCRdb's copy holds only in-frame clones and misses some; the assay was immunoSEQ multiplex PCR. The profile covers about 150,000 clones, with roughly 80% appearing a single time and roughly 13% taken by the ten largest. Germline V CDR1 and CDR2: SGHDT, YYEEEE. This CDR3 contains 13 residues. V was trimmed by 2 bases and J by 2 bases, leaving 7 bases between them. All the people who gave samples were healthy bone marrow donors. This record comes from a study of cytomegalovirus exposure and HLA in healthy donors. The overall study: Earlier results showed 120 million or so unique TCR beta sequences derived from 150 million to 200 million T cells.

General study results and limits: According to a later analysis, donors in an Asian-associated ancestry cluster reportedly had fewer N-insertions than the roughly 720-donor mean.

Material for sequencing was PBMCs. This clonotype was obtained from a man younger than 45 in good health and CMV-seropositive. The J gene is TRBJ1-2, the V gene TRBV5-6, with D unclear. The CDR3 DNA reads as TGTGCCAGCAGCTTTGAACAGAACTATGGCTACACCTTC. It translates to CASSFEQNYGYTF.